Each of the 2 T cell receptor beta chains below was sequenced from the same sample in a study of regulatory T cells in long-lasting Graves disease. Time point noted: newly diagnosed GD, antithyroid drugs for less than 3 months. PBMC RNA served as the TCR library source. Arm-PCR of CDR3 regions and iRepertoire HTBI primers were the basis on which TCR beta libraries were built. TCRdb analysed the multiplex PCR reads with MiXCR anew, one entry per CDR3 protein. The sample records approximately 560,000 distinct CDR3 sequences, about 15% being singletons. These data are also associated with another study on T cells in Graves' hyperthyroidism and ophthalmopathy.

This material consisted of peripheral blood mononuclear cells (PBMCs), taken at new diagnosis, from a patient treated with antithyroid drugs. Source of these receptors: a man between 18 and 35 years old with Graves disease.

This clonotype was detected ten times or more. CDR3 in amino acids: CASSLALLGQGARDTEAFF. CDR3 in DNA: TGTGCCAGCAGTTTAGCGCTTTTGGGACAGGGGGCAAGGGACACTGAAGCTTTCTTT. This sequence joins TRBV12-3 or TRBV12-4 and TRBJ1-1; 12 bases agree with TRBD1. V shed 0 bases and J 3 bases; nucleotides not matched to a gene: 11. The CDR3 has 19 amino acids.

This clonotype was seen a few times. The CDR3 spells CASSPLGSQETQYF. In nucleotides, the CDR3 is TGTGCCAGCAGCCCCCTCGGAAGCCAAGAGACCCAGTACTTC. V and J are TRBV14 and TRBJ2-5; D remains unclear. Germline-derived CDR1 and CDR2 are SGHDN and FVKESK. This CDR3 is built from 14 residues. Between the trimmed V and J ends, which lost 4 bases and 1 base, there was a span of 10 bases.